The 12 T cell receptor beta chains presented below share a single source sample, sequenced in a study of cytomegalovirus exposure and HLA in healthy donors. This PCR relied on a set of 60 Vbeta primers and 13 Jbeta primers. The data were produced by immunoSEQ multiplex PCR, yet TCRdb's version contains in-frame clones alone and is incomplete. The sample has some 120,000 clones, roughly 68% seen once. Source material: PBMCs. Source of these receptors: a man aged 25-45 years in good health and CMV-seropositive.

This clone occurred a few times. The chain links TRBV5-6 to TRBJ1-2; tentatively, D is TRBD1 (5 bases). Trimming shortened V by 5 bases and J by 5 bases, and 13 bases separated the two germline ends. The CDR3 covers 13 residues. CDR1 SGHDT and CDR2 YYEEEE come from the germline V gene. The CDR3 DNA is TGTGCCAGCAGGGGAGGAGGGGATTATGGCTACACCTTC. It is translated as CASRGGGDYGYTF.

This rearrangement joins TRBV5-1 to TRBJ1-1, with 10 bases identical to TRBD1. CDR1 is SGHRS and CDR2 is YFSETQ in the germline V gene. The CDR3 sequence is 16 residues long. The J segment lost 1 base and the V segment lost 4 bases, leaving 7 bases of the junction unmatched. The CDR3 here is CASSPRDRGPNTEAFF. In DNA form, the CDR3 reads TGCGCCAGCAGCCCCCGGGACAGGGGCCCGAACACTGAAGCTTTCTTT. Supplemented by reference TRBV5-1 and TRBJ1-1, the full variable domain reads KAGVTQTPRYLIKTRGQQVTLSCSPISGHRSVSWYQQTPGQGLQFLFEYFSETQRNKGNFPGRFSGRQFSNSRSEMNVSTLELGDSALYLCASSPRDRGPNTEAFFGQGTRLTVV.

This chain joins TRBV27 and TRBJ2-2; D gene unclear. CDR3 length: 16 amino acids. Germline V CDR1 and CDR2: MNHEY, SMNVEV (reference sequence). Trimming left V 5 bases short and J 2 bases short, with 15 bases between. This chain's CDR3 is CASSTVVGQNTGELFF. DNA of the CDR3: TGTGCCAGCAGTACGGTGGTTGGGCAAAACACCGGGGAGCTGTTTTTT.

This clone was seen just once. The chain uses TRBV15 and TRBJ2-3; 10 bases fit TRBD1. The CDR3 runs to 16 residues. Per germline, CDR1 LNHNV and CDR2 YYDKDF (reference sequence). The V and J ends lost 0 bases and 5 bases, in that order; junction bases with no gene match: 5. The CDR3 nucleotides are TGTGCCACCAGCAGAGAAGGACAGGGGGAACTAGATACGCAGTATTTT. It is translated as CATSREGQGELDTQYF.

The CDR3 here is CSVDGTESYNEQFF. DNA of the CDR3: TGCAGCGTTGACGGGACAGAATCCTACAATGAGCAGTTCTTC. The gene calls are TRBV29-1 and TRBJ2-1; 7 bases fit TRBD1. CDR3 length: 14 amino acids. Germline V gene data show CDR1 as SQVTM and CDR2 as ANQGSEA. Trimming cost V 3 bases and J 1 base; bases outside gene matches: 3.

This chain uses TRBV7-2 with TRBJ1-4; 8 bases line up with TRBD1. The V gene end was trimmed by 4 bases and the J gene end by 13 bases; junction bases not matched to a gene: 5. Germline assignment: CDR1 SGHTA and CDR2 FQGNSA. The CDR3 contains 12 residues. DNA for the CDR3: TGTGCCAGCAGCTACGGACAGGGACGACTGTTTTTT. Translation: CASSYGQGRLFF.

The chain links TRBV7-9 to TRBJ1-2; D is uncertain. The CDR3 is 13 residues long. Trimming cost V 2 bases and J 14 bases, with 18 bases left between them. Germline CDR1 reads SEHNR; CDR2 reads FQNEAQ (reference sequence). CDR3 coding DNA: TGTGCCAGCAGCTTACCCTCAGCGGTCTGGTTAACCTTC. The encoded protein is CASSLPSAVWLTF.

The chain combines TRBV6-1 with TRBJ1-5; D remains ambiguous. This CDR3 contains 13 residues. The germline CDR1 and CDR2 sequences are MNHNS and SASEGT. Trimming left V 2 bases short and J 5 bases short, with 7 bases between. This CDR3 reads CASSEREYQPQHF. CDR3 DNA sequence: TGTGCCAGCAGTGAACGAGAATATCAGCCCCAGCATTTT.

The chain recombines TRBV5-5 with TRBJ1-1, with TRBD1 matching 8 bases. Unmatched junction bases numbered 15, after V lost 4 bases and J lost 4 bases. CDR1 and CDR2 from the germline V gene are SGHKS and YYEKEE (reference sequence). The CDR3 spans 17 residues. CDR3 sequence: CASSLRAGQGSGTEAFF. CDR3 coding DNA: TGTGCCAGCAGCCTACGAGCAGGACAGGGATCCGGCACTGAAGCTTTCTTT. Full variable domain (remainder filled in from reference TRBV5-5 and TRBJ1-1): DAGVTQSPTHLIKTRGQQVTLRCSPISGHKSVSWYQQVLGQGPQFIFQYYEKEERGRGNFPDRFSARQFPNYSSELNVNALLLGDSALYLCASSLRAGQGSGTEAFFGQGTRLTVV.

V and J are TRBV9 and TRBJ1-2; D is perhaps TRBD1 (5 bases). The length of the CDR3 is 13 residues. V was shortened by 7 bases and J by 9 bases, with 19 bases between the two germline ends. The germline gives CDR1 SGDLS, CDR2 YYNGEE. The CDR3 nucleotides are TGTGCCAGCTCCAGGGCATCTCCCGATAGCTACACCTTC. Translation: CASSRASPDSYTF.

The CDR3 DNA follows: TGCGCCAGCAGCTTGGGAGCCGGGACAGAGAACACTGAAGCTTTCTTT. Amino acid sequence: CASSLGAGTENTEAFF. The V gene is TRBV5-1, the J gene TRBJ1-1, with 7 bases that match TRBD1. Germline V gene lookup returns CDR1 SGHRS and CDR2 YFSETQ. This CDR3 spans 16 amino acids. The junction had 6 bases not matched to a gene; V was cut back by 0 bases and J by 1 base.

The chain carries TRBV10-3 and TRBJ2-7, with TRBD1 matching 7 bases. V lost 3 bases, J lost 3 bases, and 2 bases stayed unmatched. The V gene's germline CDR1 is ENHRY and CDR2 SYGVKD. This CDR3 spans 13 amino acids. CDR3 region: CAISDGTVYEQYV. As DNA, the CDR3 is TGTGCCATCAGTGACGGGACAGTCTACGAGCAGTACGTC.